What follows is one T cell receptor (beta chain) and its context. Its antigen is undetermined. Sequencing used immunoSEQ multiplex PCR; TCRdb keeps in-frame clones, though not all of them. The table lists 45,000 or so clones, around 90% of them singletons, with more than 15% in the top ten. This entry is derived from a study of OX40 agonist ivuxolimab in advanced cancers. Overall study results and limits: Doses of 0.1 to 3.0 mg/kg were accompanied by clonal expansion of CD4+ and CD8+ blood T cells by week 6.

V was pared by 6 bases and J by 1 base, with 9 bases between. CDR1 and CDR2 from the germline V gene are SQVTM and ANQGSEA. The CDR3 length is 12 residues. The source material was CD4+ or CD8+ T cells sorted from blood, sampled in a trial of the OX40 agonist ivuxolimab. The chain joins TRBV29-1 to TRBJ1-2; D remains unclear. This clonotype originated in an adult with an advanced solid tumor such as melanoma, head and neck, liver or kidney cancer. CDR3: CSVPDDNYGYTF. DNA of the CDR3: TGCAGCGTCCCCGACGATAACTATGGCTACACCTTC. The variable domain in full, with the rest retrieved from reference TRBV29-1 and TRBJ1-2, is SAVISQKPSRDICQRGTSLTIQCQVDSQVTMMFWYRQQPGQSLTLIATANQGSEATYESGFVIDKFPISRPNLTFSTLTVSNMSPEDSSIYLCSVPDDNYGYTFGSGTRLTVV.